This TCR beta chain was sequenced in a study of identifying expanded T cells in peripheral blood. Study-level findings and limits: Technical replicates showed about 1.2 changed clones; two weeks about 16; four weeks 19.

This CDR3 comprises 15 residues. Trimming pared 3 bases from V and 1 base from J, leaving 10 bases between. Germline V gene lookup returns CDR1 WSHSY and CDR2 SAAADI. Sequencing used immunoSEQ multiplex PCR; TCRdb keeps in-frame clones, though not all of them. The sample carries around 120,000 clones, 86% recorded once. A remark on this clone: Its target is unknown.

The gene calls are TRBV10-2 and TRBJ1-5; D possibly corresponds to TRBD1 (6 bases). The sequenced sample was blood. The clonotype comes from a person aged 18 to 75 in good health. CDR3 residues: CASSEGQISNQPQHF. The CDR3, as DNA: TGCGCCAGCAGTGAAGGACAGATAAGCAATCAGCCCCAGCATTTT.